This T cell receptor (beta chain) came from a study of blood T cell repertoires in COVID-19. Overall study context: From the United States, Italy and Spain came samples of acute and convalescent COVID-19. The cDNA or gDNA used as material had been derived from T cells, B-cell-depleted T cells, or PBMCs.

As originally analysed: Reference gene primer amplification gave estimated nucleated cell counts. The protocol was immunoSEQ multiplex PCR, while the TCRdb copy is restricted to in-frame clones and leaves out a portion. V, J and clone size derive from that table, while D and trimming were established from the DNA sequence. The table shows roughly 9,400 clones, with roughly four fifths occurring only once. CDR3 length equals 13 residues. Germline loops: CDR1 LGHNA, CDR2 YSLEER. J was trimmed by 16 bases and V by 0 bases; bases with no gene match: 7. V is TRBV4-3 and J is TRBJ2-1; 9 bases line up with TRBD1. Material: peripheral blood. This sequence originates from a human donor in a cohort sampled during active COVID-19. CDR3 loop: CASSQDYGTGLFF. In DNA form, the CDR3 reads TGCGCCAGCAGCCAAGATTATGGGACAGGGTTATTCTTC.